This T cell receptor (delta chain) was observed in a study of gamma-delta T cells after stem cell transplantation. TCRdb fed the RT-PCR reads into CATT to redo clone calling. The sample shows over 2,500 delta-chain clones, 7% to 9.5% of them seen only once. Germline values: CDR1 GEAIGNYY, CDR2 EKD. The CDR3 runs to 14 residues. This clone turned up a few times. The protein recorded in TCRdb matches a much larger clone and deviates from this DNA's translation at residue 3, suggesting a read error; the protein here is obtained by translating the DNA. Sequencing was carried out using gamma-delta T cells. J is TRDJ2 and V is TRDV2, with TRDD3 matching over 11 bases. The receptor comes from a human donor. It is not recorded whose cells these are; they may come from a transplant donor. CDR3 coding DNA: TGTGCCCGTGACGGACTGGGGGATAGAGCACAACTCTTCTTT. Translated: CARDGLGDRAQLFF.